This TCR beta chain emerged from a study of STAT3 mutations in large granular lymphocyte leukemia (dated by TCRdb to the late 2010s). In terms of the full investigation: Roughly half of the T-LGLL patients who were sequenced longitudinally carried canonical activating STAT3 mutations. On average, sequencing was done at around 4 time points per patient, with the number of samplings ranging from 2 to 8. One or more immunosuppressive therapy regimens were given to more than half of T-LGLL patients, and hematologic response was seen in around 40% of the treated patients. Patients with T-cell large granular lymphocyte leukemia underwent serial deep sequencing of TCRbeta CDR3 and STAT3 to reconstruct clonal hierarchy and dynamics. As controls, the study also included longitudinal sequencing of two patients with natural killer LGL leukemia. From an initial cohort of around 200 LGL patients, about 17 representative T-LGLL cases were picked for longitudinal TCRbeta and STAT3 sequencing. What the work shows at the level of the full study, not this receptor alone: Persisting codominant clonotypes in some patients meant a small but highly pathogenic clone may have been missed. Because no samples were available when a clone first appeared, clonal expansion was inferred from samplings taken at other points. Variable intervals between samplings and differing treatment regimens complicated linking therapy response to changes in TCR clonal burden. Every T-LGLL patient showed at least one immunodominant TCRbeta clonotype, and about half showed multiple immunodominant subclonotypes. TCR clonotype switching after therapy was seen in about 35% of the 18 patients, with all newly emerging clones being STAT3 wild type. Dominant TCR clone burden was found to exceed STAT3 mutant burden in several patients, suggesting that STAT3 mutation arose secondarily within a pre-expanded clone.

V is reduced by 10 bases and J by 6 bases, leaving a spacing of 19 bases between them. The germline V gene (reference sequence) specifies MNHEY as CDR1 and SMNVEV as CDR2. The CDR3 spans 14 residues, from the cysteine through the phenylalanine. Only the CDR3 DNA is retained, 42 bases long and in frame from the first base. DNA was extracted from blood mononuclear cells, with the same DNA used for both TCR and STAT3 sequencing. In the case of this clone: It has no known antigen specificity. There are no base qualities to consult, and no much larger clone falls within one base.

An Illumina MiSeq was used to sequence the TCRbeta libraries, yielding an average of around 40,000 productive templates per sample. The immunoSEQ assay, which uses multiplex PCR amplification, was used to generate TCRbeta CDR3 libraries. On the authors' methods: Repertoire diversity was calculated as previously defined, and values close to 0 indicated extremely monoclonal samples. Here the immuneACCESS table is served through TCRdb, limited to in-frame sequences with V and J called. Missing clones are a known gap in these copies; in checked studies unresolved V genes cover under half, and the rest lacks a known reason. D and trimming come from the DNA, and the V and J calls and clone size come from that table. The sample records about 42,000 clones, about 81% of which are singletons. In total, the top ten clones hold approximately 0.41% of the sample.

The chain uses TRBV27 and TRBJ1-5; no D gene is confidently identified. The receptor was derived from a human donor with T large granular lymphocyte leukemia. Some clones in this sample may be carry-over from other donors' samples. Sequenced sample: PBMCs. Read as DNA, the sequence is TGTGCCAAACCCGCGGCGCAAAACAGTCAGCCCCAGCATTTT. This gives the protein CAKPAAQNSQPQHF.